These 12 T cell receptor beta chains came from one sample sequenced in a study of CXCR3-negative and CXCR3-positive naive CD8 T cells. UMI-labeled TRB cDNA libraries were prepared by 5' RACE. One entry per CDR3 protein, without DNA, is what TCRdb gives after re-calling the 5' RACE reads. Here the sample table reports some 130,000 distinct CDR3 sequences. The sequenced sample was naive CXCR3- CD8+ T cells from blood. Subset given: CD45RO-CCR7+CD27+CD95- naive CD8+ T cells lacking CXCR3 (TNR3-). Receptors were obtained from a human donor in good health. Some clones in this sample may be carry-over from other donors' samples.

The chain is built from TRBV12-3 or TRBV12-4 and TRBJ2-5. The CDR3 spans 14 residues. The CDR3 loop reads CASSLGLAQETQYF.

This rearrangement joins TRBV5-4 to TRBJ2-1; there is no DNA to check the TCRdb D call of TRBD1. Germline V gene data show CDR1 as SGHNT and CDR2 as YYREEE (reference sequence). The CDR3 runs to 12 residues. The CDR3 sequence is CASETTLREQFF.

The chain has TRBV4-1 and TRBJ2-1; TCRdb's D call, TRBD1, is unchecked because there is no DNA. The CDR3 covers 18 residues. Germline lookup yields CDR1 MGHRA and CDR2 YSYEKL. The CDR3 protein is CASSQDLGDRGPYNEQFF.

This rearrangement joins TRBV5-1 to TRBJ2-7; TCRdb's D call, TRBD1, is unchecked because there is no DNA. CDR1 is SGHRS and CDR2 is YFSETQ in the germline V gene. This CDR3 spans 14 amino acids. The CDR3 region is CASSLVPGTYEQYF.

The chain couples TRBV9 to TRBJ1-3; the D call from TCRdb, TRBD1, cannot be confirmed without DNA. CDR1 is SGDLS and CDR2 is YYNGEE in the germline V gene. There are 15 residues in the CDR3. CDR3 region: CASSDRETSGNTIYF.

CDR3 protein: CASSFQLTYEQYF. The chain employs TRBV12-3 or TRBV12-4 and TRBJ2-7. The CDR3 is made up of 13 amino acids.

CDR3 residues: CASSYTSAYNEQFF. The chain uses TRBV6-2 or TRBV6-3 and TRBJ2-1. Germline CDR1 reads MNHEY; CDR2 reads SVGEGT. CDR3 size: 14 residues.

CDR3 protein: CASSSHSNTGELFF. The rearrangement joins TRBV7-2 to TRBJ2-2. This CDR3 is built from 14 residues. Germline assignment: CDR1 SGHTA and CDR2 FQGNSA. Looking up the rest from reference TRBV7-2 and TRBJ2-2 gives the full variable domain: GAGVSQSPSNKVTEKGKDVELRCDPISGHTALYWYRQSLGQGLEFLIYFQGNSAPDKSGLPSDRFSAERTGGSVSTLTIQRTQQEDSAVYLCASSSHSNTGELFFGEGSRLTVL.

V gene TRBV4-3 combines with J gene TRBJ1-3; the TCRdb call, TRBD1, lacks DNA for checking. This CDR3 is 17 amino acids long. Germline V gene data show CDR1 as LGHNA and CDR2 as YSLEER. CDR3 sequence: CASSQGTATDSGNTIYF.

The V call is TRBV23-1, the J call TRBJ2-5; TCRdb indicates TRBD1, and absent DNA this call remains unverified. TRBV23-1 is designated an ORF whose function remains uncertain. The CDR3 loop spans 15 amino acids. This CDR3 is CATTPHRPMEETQYF.

This chain links TRBV9 with TRBJ1-2; the TCRdb call, TRBD1, lacks DNA for checking. CDR3 size: 17 residues. In germline, CDR1 is SGDLS, CDR2 YYNGEE. The CDR3 region is CASSYTKGESPQDGYTF.

This sequence joins TRBV27 and TRBJ2-7; TCRdb's D call of TRBD1 is untestable without DNA. The CDR3 has 13 amino acids. The germline V gene encodes CDR1 MNHEY and CDR2 SMNVEV (reference sequence). The CDR3 region is CASSSGQYYEQYF.